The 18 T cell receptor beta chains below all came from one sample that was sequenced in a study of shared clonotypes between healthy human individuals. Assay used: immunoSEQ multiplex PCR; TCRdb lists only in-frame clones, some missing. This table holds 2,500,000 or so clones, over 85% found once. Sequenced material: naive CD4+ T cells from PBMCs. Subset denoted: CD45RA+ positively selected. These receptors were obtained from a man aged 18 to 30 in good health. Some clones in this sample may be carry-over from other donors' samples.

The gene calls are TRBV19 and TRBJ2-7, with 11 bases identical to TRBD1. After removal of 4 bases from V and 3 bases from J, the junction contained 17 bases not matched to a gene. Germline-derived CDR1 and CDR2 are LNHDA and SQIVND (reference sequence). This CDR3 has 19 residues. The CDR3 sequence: CASSTPGQGAFNGIYEQYF. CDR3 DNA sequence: TGTGCCAGTAGTACCCCCGGACAGGGGGCCTTCAATGGGATCTACGAGCAGTACTTC.

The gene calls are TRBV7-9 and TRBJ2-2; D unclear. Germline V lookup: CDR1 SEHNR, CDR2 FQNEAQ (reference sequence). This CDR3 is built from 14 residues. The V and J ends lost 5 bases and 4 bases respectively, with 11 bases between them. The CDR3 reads CASSPRESTGELFF. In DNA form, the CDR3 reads TGTGCCAGCAGCCCTCGAGAGAGCACCGGGGAGCTGTTTTTT.

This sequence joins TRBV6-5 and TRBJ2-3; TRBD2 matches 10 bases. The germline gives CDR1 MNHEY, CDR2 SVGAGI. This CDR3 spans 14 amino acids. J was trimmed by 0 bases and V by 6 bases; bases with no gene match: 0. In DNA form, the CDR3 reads TGTGCCAGCAGAGCGGGAGGGAGCACAGATACGCAGTATTTT. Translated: CASRAGGSTDTQYF.

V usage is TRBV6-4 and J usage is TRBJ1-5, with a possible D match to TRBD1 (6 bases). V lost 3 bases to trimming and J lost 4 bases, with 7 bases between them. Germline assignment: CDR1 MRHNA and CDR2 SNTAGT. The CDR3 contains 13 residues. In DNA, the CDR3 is TGTGCCAGCAGTGAACAGGGAAATCAGCCCCAGCATTTT. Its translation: CASSEQGNQPQHF.

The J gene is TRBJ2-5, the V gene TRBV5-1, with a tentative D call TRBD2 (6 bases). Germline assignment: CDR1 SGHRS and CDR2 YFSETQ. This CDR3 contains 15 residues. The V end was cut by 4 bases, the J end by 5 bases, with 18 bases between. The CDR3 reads CASSLGTSSSETQYF. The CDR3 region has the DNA TGCGCCAGCAGCCTCGGGACTTCCTCTTCGGAGACCCAGTACTTC.

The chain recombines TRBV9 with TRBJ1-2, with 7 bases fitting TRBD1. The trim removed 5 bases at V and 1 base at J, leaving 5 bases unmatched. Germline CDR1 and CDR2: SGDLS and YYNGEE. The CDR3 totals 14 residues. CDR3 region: CASSRDSYNYGYTF. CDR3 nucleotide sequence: TGTGCCAGCAGTCGGGACAGTTATAACTATGGCTACACCTTC. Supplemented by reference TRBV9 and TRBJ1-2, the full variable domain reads DSGVTQTPKHLITATGQRVTLRCSPRSGDLSVYWYQQSLDQGLQFLIQYYNGEERAKGNILERFSAQQFPDLHSELNLSSLELGDSALYFCASSRDSYNYGYTFGSGTRLTVV.

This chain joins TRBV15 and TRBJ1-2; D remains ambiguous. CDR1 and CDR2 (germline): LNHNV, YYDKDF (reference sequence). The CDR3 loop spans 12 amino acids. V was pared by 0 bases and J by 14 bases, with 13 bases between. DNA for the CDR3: TGTGCCACCAGCAGAGATCGCACGTCCCATACCTTC. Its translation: CATSRDRTSHTF.

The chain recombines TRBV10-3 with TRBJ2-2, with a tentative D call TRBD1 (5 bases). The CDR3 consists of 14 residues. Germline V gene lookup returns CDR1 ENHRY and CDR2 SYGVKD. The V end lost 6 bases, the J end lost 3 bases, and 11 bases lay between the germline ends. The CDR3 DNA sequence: TGTGCCATCAGCCGATCGACAGACACCGGGGAGCTGTTTTTT. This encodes CAISRSTDTGELFF.

The CDR3: CASSLGWRGLNEQFF. DNA of the CDR3: TGTGCCAGCAGCTTAGGATGGAGGGGGCTCAATGAGCAGTTCTTC. The V call is TRBV7-8, the J call TRBJ2-1; possibly TRBD1 for D (7 bases). There are 15 residues in the CDR3. In germline, CDR1 is SGHVS, CDR2 FQNEAQ. V was shortened by 1 base and J by 6 bases, with 13 bases between the two germline ends.

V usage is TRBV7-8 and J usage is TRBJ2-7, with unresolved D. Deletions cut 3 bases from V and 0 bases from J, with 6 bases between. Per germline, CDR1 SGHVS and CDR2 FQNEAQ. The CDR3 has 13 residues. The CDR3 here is CASSFLSSYEQYF. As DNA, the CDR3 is TGTGCCAGCAGCTTTCTTAGCTCCTACGAGCAGTACTTC.

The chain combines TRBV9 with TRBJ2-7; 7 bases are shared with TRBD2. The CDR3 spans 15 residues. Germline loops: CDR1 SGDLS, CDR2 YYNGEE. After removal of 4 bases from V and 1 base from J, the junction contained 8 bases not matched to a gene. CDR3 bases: TGTGCCAGCAGCTCCGGACTAGACCTTTCCTACGAGCAGTACTTC. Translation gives CASSSGLDLSYEQYF.

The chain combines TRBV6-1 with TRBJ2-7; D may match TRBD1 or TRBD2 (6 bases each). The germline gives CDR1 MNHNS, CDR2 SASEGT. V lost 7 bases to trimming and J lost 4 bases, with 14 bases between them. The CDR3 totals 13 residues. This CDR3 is CASTQGREYEQYF. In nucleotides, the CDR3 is TGTGCCAGCACTCAGGGGCGGGAATACGAGCAGTACTTC.

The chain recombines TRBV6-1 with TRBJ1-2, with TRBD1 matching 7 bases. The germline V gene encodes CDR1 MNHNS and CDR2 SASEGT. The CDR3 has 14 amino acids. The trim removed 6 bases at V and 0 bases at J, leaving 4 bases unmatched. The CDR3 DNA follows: TGTGCCAGCAGGGGGACAGAGCCTAACTATGGCTACACCTTC. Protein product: CASRGTEPNYGYTF.

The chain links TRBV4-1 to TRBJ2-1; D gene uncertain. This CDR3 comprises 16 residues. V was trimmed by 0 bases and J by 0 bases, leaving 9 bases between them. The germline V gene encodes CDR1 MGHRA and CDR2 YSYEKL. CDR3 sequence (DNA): TGCGCCAGCAGCCAAGAAGGCCAGCTCTCCTACAATGAGCAGTTCTTC. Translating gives CASSQEGQLSYNEQFF.

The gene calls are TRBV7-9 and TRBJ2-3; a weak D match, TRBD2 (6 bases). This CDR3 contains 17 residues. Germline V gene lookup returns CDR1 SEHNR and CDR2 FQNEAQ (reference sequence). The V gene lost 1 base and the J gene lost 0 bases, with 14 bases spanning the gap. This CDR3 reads CASSLEVVAASTDTQYF. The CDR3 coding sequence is TGTGCCAGCAGCTTAGAAGTTGTAGCGGCTAGCACAGATACGCAGTATTTT.

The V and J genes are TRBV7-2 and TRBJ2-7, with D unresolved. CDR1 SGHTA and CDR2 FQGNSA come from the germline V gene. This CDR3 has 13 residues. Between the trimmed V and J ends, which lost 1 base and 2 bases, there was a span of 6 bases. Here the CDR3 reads CASSLGATYEQYF. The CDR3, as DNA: TGTGCCAGCAGCTTAGGGGCGACCTACGAGCAGTACTTC.

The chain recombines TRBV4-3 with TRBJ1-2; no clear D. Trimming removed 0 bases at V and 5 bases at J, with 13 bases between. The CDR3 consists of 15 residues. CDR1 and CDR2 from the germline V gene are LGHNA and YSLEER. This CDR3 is CASSQDLGSPYGYTF. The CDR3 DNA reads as TGCGCCAGCAGCCAAGATTTAGGCAGTCCTTATGGCTACACCTTC.

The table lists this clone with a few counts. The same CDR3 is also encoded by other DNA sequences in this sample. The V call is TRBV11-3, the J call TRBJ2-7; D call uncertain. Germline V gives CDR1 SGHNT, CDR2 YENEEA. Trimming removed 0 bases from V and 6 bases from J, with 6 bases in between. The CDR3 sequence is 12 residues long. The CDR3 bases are TGTGCCAGCAGCTTAGATGGTAGCGAGCAGTACTTC. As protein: CASSLDGSEQYF.